The clone carrying this TCR beta chain appeared a few times. The ends were cut back, 7 bases at V and 0 bases at J, with 25 bases in the middle. This CDR3 spans 19 amino acids. MiXCR was run by TCRdb on the 5' RACE reads, yielding one entry per CDR3 protein. Of 75,000 to 90,000 distinct CDR3 sequences listed, over 11% are singletons. The sample belongs to a study of T-cell memory formation after mild COVID-19. The sequencing sample was made of PBMCs or a T cell subset sorted from them (not recorded which). The source of this sequence is an adult woman who had mild COVID-19 (a few samples of this study predate the infection). Cell type and time point are not known. The chain has TRBV12-3 or TRBV12-4 and TRBJ2-1, with D perhaps matching TRBD2 (6 bases). The CDR3 coding sequence is TGTGCCAGCACCTTAGTGGCGGGGATTTCCCTGATCTCCTACAATGAGCAGTTCTTC. Its translation: CASTLVAGISLISYNEQFF.